This T cell receptor beta chain was identified in a study of cytomegalovirus exposure and HLA in healthy donors. Germline CDR1 reads SGDLS; CDR2 reads YYNGEE. The V gene end was trimmed by 2 bases and the J gene end by 2 bases; junction bases not matched to a gene: 6. The CDR3 is made up of 17 amino acids. In regard to this clone: What it binds is not known.

Measured with immunoSEQ multiplex PCR; TCRdb has only the in-frame clones, and not every one. The sample includes tens of thousands of clones, 80% to 95% of them seen just once. Study results and limitations: The majority of TCR sequences were rare, yet some public TCRs appeared in many donors.

Source material: PBMCs. The chain recombines TRBV9 with TRBJ2-2; 10 nucleotides agree with TRBD2. The sequence was collected from a man younger than 30 in good health and CMV-seronegative. CDR3 DNA sequence: TGTGCCAGCAGCGTCTCCTCTAGCGGGGGAAACACCGGGGAGCTGTTTTTT. Translated, it gives CASSVSSSGGNTGELFF.